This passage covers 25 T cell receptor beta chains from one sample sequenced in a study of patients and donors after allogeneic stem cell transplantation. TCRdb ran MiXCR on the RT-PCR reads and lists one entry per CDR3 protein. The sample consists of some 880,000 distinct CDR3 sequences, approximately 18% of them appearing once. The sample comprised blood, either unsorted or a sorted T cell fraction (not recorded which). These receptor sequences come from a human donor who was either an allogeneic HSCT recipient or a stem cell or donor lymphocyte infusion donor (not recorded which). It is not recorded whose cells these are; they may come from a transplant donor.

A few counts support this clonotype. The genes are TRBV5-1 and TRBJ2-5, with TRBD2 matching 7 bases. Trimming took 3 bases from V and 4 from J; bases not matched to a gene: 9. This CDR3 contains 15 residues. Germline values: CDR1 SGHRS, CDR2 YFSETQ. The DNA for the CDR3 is TGCGCCAGCAGCTCAACCGGGGGGTTCGGAGAGACCCAGTACTTC. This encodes CASSSTGGFGETQYF.

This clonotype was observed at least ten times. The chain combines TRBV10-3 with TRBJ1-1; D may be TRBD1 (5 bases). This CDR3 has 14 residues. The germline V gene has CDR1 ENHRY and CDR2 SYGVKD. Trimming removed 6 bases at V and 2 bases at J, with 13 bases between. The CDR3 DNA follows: TGTGCCATCAGCGAGACCGGGGGTAACACTGAAGCTTTCTTT. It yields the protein CAISETGGNTEAFF.

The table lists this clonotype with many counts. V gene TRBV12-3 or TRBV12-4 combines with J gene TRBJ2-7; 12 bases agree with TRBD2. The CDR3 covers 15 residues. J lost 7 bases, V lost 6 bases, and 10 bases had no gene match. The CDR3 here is CASSRTSGGMFEQYF. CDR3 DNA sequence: TGTGCCAGCAGCCGAACTAGCGGGGGGATGTTTGAGCAGTACTTC.

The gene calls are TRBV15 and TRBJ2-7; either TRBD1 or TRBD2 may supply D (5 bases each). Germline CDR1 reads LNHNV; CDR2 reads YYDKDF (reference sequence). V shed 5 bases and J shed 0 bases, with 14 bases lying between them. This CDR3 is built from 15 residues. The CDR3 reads CATSSEGKGSYEQYF. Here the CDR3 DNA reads TGTGCCACCAGCTCCGAGGGGAAGGGCTCCTACGAGCAGTACTTC.

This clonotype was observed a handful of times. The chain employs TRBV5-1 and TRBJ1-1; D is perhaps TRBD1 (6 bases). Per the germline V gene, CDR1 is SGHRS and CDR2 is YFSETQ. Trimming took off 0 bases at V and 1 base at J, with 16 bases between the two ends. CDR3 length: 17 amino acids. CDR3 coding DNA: TGCGCCAGCAGCTTGGTCCCCATGGACAGAACGAACACTGAAGCTTTCTTT. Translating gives CASSLVPMDRTNTEAFF.

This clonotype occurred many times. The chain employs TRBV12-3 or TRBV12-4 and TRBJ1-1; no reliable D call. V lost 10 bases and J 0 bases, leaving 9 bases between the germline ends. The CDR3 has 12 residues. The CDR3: CATCGLNTEAFF. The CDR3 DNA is TGTGCCACTTGCGGGCTGAACACTGAAGCTTTCTTT.

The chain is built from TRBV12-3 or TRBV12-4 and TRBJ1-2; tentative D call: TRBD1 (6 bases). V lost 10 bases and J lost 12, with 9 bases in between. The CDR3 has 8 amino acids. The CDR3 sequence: CATKGDTF. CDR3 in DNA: TGTGCCACCAAGGGGGACACCTTC.

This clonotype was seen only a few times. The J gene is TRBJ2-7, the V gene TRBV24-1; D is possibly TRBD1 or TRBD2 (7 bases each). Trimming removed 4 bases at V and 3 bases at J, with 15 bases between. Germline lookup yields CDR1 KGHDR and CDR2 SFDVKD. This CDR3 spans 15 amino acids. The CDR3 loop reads CATSDSGGGYYEQYF. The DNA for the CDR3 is TGTGCCACCAGTGACTCAGGGGGGGGTTACTACGAGCAGTACTTC.

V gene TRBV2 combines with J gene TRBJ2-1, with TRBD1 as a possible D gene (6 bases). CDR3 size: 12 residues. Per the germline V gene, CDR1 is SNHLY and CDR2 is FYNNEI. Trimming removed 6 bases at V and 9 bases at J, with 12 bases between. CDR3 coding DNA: TGTGCCAGCAGGGGTCAGGGGAGTGAGCAGTTCTTC. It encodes CASRGQGSEQFF.

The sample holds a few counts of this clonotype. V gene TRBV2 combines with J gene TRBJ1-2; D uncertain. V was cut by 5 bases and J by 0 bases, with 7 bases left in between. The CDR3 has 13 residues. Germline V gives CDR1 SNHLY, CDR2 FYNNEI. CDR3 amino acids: CASSPYPNYGYTF. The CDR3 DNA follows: TGTGCCAGCAGTCCCTATCCTAACTATGGCTACACCTTC.

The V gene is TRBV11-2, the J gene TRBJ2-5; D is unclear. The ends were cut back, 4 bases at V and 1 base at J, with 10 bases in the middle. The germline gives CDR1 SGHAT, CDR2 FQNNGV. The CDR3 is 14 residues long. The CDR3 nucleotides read TGTGCCAGCAGCTCCCCACGCAGCCAAGAGACCCAGTACTTC. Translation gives CASSSPRSQETQYF.

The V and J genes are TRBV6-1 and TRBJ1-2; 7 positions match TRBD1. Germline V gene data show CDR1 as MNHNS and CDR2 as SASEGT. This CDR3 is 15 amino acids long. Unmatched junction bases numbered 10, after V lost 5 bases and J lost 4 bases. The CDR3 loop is CASSPGRTGAYGYTF. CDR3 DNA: TGTGCCAGCAGTCCGGGGAGAACAGGGGCCTATGGCTACACCTTC.

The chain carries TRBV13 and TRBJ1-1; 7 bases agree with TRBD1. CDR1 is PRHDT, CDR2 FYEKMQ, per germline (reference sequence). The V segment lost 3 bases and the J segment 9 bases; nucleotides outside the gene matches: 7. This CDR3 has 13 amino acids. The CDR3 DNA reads TGTGCCAGCAGCTTCGAAGGGACAGTTAAAGCTTTCTTT. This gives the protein CASSFEGTVKAFF.

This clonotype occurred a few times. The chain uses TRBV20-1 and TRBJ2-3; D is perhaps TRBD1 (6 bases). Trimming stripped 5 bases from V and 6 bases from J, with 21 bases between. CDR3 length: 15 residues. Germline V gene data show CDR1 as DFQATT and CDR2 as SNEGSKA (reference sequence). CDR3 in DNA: TGCAGTGCTCCGACGCGCACAGGGAAGGCCGATACGCAGTATTTT. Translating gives CSAPTRTGKADTQYF.

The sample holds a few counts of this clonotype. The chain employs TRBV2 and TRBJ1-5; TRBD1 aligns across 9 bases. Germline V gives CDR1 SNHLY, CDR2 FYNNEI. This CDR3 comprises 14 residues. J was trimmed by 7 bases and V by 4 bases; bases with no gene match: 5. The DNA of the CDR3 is TGTGCCAGCAGTGCGGGACAGGGTTGGCAGCCCCAGCATTTT. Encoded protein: CASSAGQGWQPQHF.

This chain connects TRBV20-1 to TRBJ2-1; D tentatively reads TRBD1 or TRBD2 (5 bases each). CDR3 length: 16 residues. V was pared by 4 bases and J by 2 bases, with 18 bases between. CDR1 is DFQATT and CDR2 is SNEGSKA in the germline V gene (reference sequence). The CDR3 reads CSATSTPGPTYNEQFF. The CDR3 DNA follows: TGCAGTGCTACTTCTACTCCGGGACCGACCTACAATGAGCAGTTCTTC.

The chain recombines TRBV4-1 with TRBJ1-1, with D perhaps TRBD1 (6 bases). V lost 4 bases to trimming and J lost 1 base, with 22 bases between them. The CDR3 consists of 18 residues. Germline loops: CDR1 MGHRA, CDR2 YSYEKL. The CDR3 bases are TGCGCCAGCAGCCCCGCACGGGGACCGGGACAAAAGAACACTGAAGCTTTCTTT. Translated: CASSPARGPGQKNTEAFF.

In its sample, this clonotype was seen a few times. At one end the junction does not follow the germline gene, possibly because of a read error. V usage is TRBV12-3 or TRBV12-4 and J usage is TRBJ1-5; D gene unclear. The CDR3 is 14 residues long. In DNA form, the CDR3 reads TGTGCCAGCAGTTTTAAAAATAGCAATCAGCCCCAGCTTTTT. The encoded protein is CASSFKNSNQPQLF.

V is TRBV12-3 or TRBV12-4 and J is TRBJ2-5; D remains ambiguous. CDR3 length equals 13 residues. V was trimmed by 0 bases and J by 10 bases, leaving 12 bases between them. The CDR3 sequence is CASSLADRLDQYF. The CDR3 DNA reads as TGTGCCAGCAGTTTAGCCGATAGGTTGGACCAGTACTTC.

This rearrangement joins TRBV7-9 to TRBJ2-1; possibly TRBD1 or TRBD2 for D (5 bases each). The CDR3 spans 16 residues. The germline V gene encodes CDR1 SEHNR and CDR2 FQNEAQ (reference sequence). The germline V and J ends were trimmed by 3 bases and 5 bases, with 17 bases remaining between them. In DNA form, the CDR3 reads TGTGCCAGCAGCTTTACTGGACAAGCGGATAACAATGAGCAGTTCTTC. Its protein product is CASSFTGQADNNEQFF. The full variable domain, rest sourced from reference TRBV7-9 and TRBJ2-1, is DTGVSQNPRHKITKRGQNVTFRCDPISEHNRLYWYRQTLGQGPEFLTYFQNEAQLEKSRLLSDRFSAERPKGSFSTLEIQRTEQGDSAMYLCASSFTGQADNNEQFFGPGTRLTVL.

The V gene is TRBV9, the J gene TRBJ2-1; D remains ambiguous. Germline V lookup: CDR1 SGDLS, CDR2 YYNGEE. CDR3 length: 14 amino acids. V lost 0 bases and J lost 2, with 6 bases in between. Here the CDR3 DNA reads TGTGCCAGCAGCGTAGGGCCCCCCTACAATGAGCAGTTCTTC. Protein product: CASSVGPPYNEQFF.

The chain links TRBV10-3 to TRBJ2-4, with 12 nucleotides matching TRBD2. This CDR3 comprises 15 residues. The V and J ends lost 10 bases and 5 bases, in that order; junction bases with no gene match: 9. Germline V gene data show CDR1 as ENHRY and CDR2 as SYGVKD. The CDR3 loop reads CATMGLAGGENIQYF. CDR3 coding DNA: TGTGCCACCATGGGACTAGCGGGTGGGGAAAACATTCAGTACTTC.

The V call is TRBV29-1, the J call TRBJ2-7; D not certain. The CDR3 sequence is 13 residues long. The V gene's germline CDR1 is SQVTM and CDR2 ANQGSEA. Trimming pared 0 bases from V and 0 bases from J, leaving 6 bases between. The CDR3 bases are TGCAGCGTTGAAGACGACACCTCCTACGAGCAGTACTTC. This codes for CSVEDDTSYEQYF.

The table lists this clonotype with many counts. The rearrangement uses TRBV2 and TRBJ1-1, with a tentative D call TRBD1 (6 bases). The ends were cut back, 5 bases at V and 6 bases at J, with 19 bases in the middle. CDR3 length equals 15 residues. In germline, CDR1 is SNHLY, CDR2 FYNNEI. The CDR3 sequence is CASSTQGGVGAEAFF. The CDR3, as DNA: TGTGCCAGCAGTACACAGGGAGGCGTAGGCGCTGAAGCTTTCTTT.

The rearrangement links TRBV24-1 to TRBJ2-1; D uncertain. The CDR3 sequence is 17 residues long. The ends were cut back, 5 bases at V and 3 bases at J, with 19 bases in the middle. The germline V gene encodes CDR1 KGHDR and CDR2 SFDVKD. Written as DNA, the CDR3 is TGTGCCACCAGTGGGGAAGATTCGCGGCGGAACTACAATGAGCAGTTCTTC. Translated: CATSGEDSRRNYNEQFF.